These 26 T cell receptor beta chains came from one sample sequenced in a study of CD8 T cells in Susac syndrome (dated 2019 in TCRdb). Receptor amplification or capture employed the immunoSEQ multiplex PCR assay. RNA was extracted using the RNeasy kit, and about 0.45 to 1 microgram was reverse transcribed with random hexamers. In TCRdb, the public reads were trimmed at Q25 with fastp and aligned with MiXCR, with productive beta chains retained. All rows with the same CDR3 protein become a single entry with the most common DNA and genes. This sample gives 150,000 to 200,000 distinct CDR3 sequences in total; around 94% of them show up just once. Of the sample, over 0.12% is held by the ten largest clones. The specimen was CD4+ T cells from PBMCs. Every receptor here comes from a human donor in good health.

This chain uses TRBV3-1 with TRBJ1-6; possibly TRBD1 for D (6 bases). CDR3 length equals 14 residues. Per the germline V gene, CDR1 is LGHDT and CDR2 is YNNKEL (reference sequence). The V and J ends lost 4 bases and 7 bases respectively, with 11 bases between them. In DNA, the CDR3 is TGTGCCAGCAGCCTTGCAGGGGACAATTCACCCCTCCACTTT. It translates to CASSLAGDNSPLHF.

The genes are TRBV20-1 and TRBJ1-2; TRBD1 aligns across 7 bases. This CDR3 region has 14 residues. J gave up 3 bases and V 6 bases, and 10 bases lay outside the gene matches. Germline lookup yields CDR1 DFQATT and CDR2 SNEGSKA (reference sequence). The CDR3 here is CSAPRDRWYYGYTF. The CDR3 coding sequence is TGCAGTGCCCCCCGGGACAGATGGTACTATGGCTACACCTTC.

This chain links TRBV6-1 with TRBJ2-6, with D tentatively TRBD2 (6 bases). Trimming took 7 bases from V and 4 from J, leaving 20 bases between them. Germline-derived CDR1 and CDR2 are MNHNS and SASEGT. This CDR3 spans 17 amino acids. DNA of the CDR3: TGTGCCAGCACCCTCCACTATAGCCGGGGGGGGGCCAACGTCCTGACTTTC. Its protein product is CASTLHYSRGGANVLTF.

The J gene is TRBJ1-2, the V gene TRBV6-2 or TRBV6-3; 7 bases are a match to TRBD1. After removal of 5 bases from V and 5 bases from J, the junction contained 5 bases not matched to a gene. The germline V gene has CDR1 MNHEY and CDR2 SVGEGT. CDR3 length: 13 residues. CDR3 sequence (DNA): TGTGCCAGCAGTGGGGACAGAAGTTATGGCTACACCTTC. Translated: CASSGDRSYGYTF.

The chain carries TRBV12-5 and TRBJ2-6; no clear D gene. CDR3 length: 13 residues. Germline CDR1 LGHNT, CDR2 FRNRAP. The V and J ends lost 8 bases and 1 base respectively, with 6 bases between them. DNA for the CDR3: TGTGCTAGTAGTCGGTCTGGGGCCAACGTCCTGACTTTC. This encodes CASSRSGANVLTF.

The chain carries TRBV29-1 and TRBJ2-7; TRBD2 matches at 7 bases. This CDR3 contains 13 residues. V dropped 6 bases and J dropped 3; count of bases not matched to a gene: 8. Germline CDR1 reads SQVTM; CDR2 reads ANQGSEA. CDR3 loop: CSVGGVPNYEQYF. The CDR3 region has the DNA TGCAGCGTGGGGGGGGTTCCAAACTACGAGCAGTACTTC.

V and J are TRBV20-1 and TRBJ2-1; 9 nucleotides agree with TRBD1. With 5 bases clipped from V and 0 bases from J, the junction kept 5 bases outside the gene matches. Germline lookup yields CDR1 DFQATT and CDR2 SNEGSKA (reference sequence). This CDR3 has 15 residues. The CDR3 protein is CSAEGQGSSYNEQFF. CDR3 nucleotides: TGCAGTGCTGAAGGACAGGGGAGCTCCTACAATGAGCAGTTCTTC.

This chain links TRBV6-2 or TRBV6-3 with TRBJ2-3; D is undetermined. This CDR3 is built from 15 residues. V was clipped by 7 bases and J by 0 bases, with 14 bases between them. The germline V gene encodes CDR1 MNHEY and CDR2 SVGEGT. The CDR3 protein is CASTPLGLSTDTQYF. In DNA form, the CDR3 reads TGTGCCAGCACTCCCTTAGGCCTGAGCACAGATACGCAGTATTTT.

The V and J genes are TRBV7-2 and TRBJ1-6, with unresolved D. CDR3 length: 11 amino acids. Trimming removed 5 bases from V and 12 bases from J, with 8 bases in between. The V gene's germline CDR1 is SGHTA and CDR2 FQGNSA. This CDR3 is CASSRGGPLHF. The DNA for the CDR3 is TGTGCCAGCAGCCGAGGAGGACCCCTCCACTTT.

V usage is TRBV5-1 and J usage is TRBJ1-2; D unresolved. Germline loops: CDR1 SGHRS, CDR2 YFSETQ. V shed 0 bases and J shed 8 bases, with 11 bases lying between them. The CDR3 is 13 residues long. CDR3 in amino acids: CASSLVLGRGYTF. The CDR3, as DNA: TGCGCCAGCAGCTTGGTTCTCGGTCGGGGCTACACCTTC.

This chain links TRBV4-2 with TRBJ2-7; no reliable D call. CDR1 and CDR2 (germline): LGHNA, YNFKEQ. The CDR3 extends over 15 amino acids. The V end lost 0 bases, the J end lost 2 bases, and 11 bases lay between the germline ends. DNA for the CDR3: TGTGCCAGCAGCCAAGAGGACGGATCACCCTACGAGCAGTACTTC. This codes for CASSQEDGSPYEQYF.

CDR3 sequence: CASSFSGGAKTDTQYF. In DNA, the CDR3 is TGTGCCAGCAGTTTCAGCGGGGGGGCTAAGACAGATACGCAGTATTTT. V gene TRBV12-3 or TRBV12-4 combines with J gene TRBJ2-3, with TRBD2 matching over 10 bases. The CDR3 has 16 amino acids. The V and J ends lost 3 bases and 3 bases, in that order; junction bases with no gene match: 6.

This chain links TRBV6-4 with TRBJ1-5, with D maybe TRBD1 (5 bases). CDR3 size: 15 residues. The germline V gene encodes CDR1 MRHNA and CDR2 SNTAGT. With 6 bases removed from V and 3 bases from J, the gap between germline ends came to 15 bases. The DNA for the CDR3 is TGTGCCAGCAGCCGCGGGGGGGTCCCCAATCAGCCCCAGCATTTT. Its translation: CASSRGGVPNQPQHF.

V usage is TRBV20-1 and J usage is TRBJ1-4; TRBD1 might be the D (5 bases). The V gene lost 2 bases and the J gene lost 5 bases, with 9 bases spanning the gap. CDR1 is DFQATT, CDR2 SNEGSKA, per germline (reference sequence). The CDR3 loop spans 13 amino acids. The CDR3 region has the DNA TGCAGTGCTAGACAGGGCGCAAATGAAAAACTGTTTTTT. Its protein product is CSARQGANEKLFF.

The rearrangement joins TRBV20-1 to TRBJ2-3, with 9 bases lining up with TRBD1. The V gene end was trimmed by 3 bases and the J gene end by 0 bases; junction bases not matched to a gene: 19. Germline CDR1 DFQATT, CDR2 SNEGSKA (reference sequence). CDR3 length: 20 amino acids. Written as DNA, the CDR3 is TGCAGTGCTAGCAATCCGCTTTCCGGGACAGGGCCTCTTAGCACAGATACGCAGTATTTT. It translates to CSASNPLSGTGPLSTDTQYF.

The chain joins TRBV7-9 to TRBJ1-2, with TRBD1 identical over 8 bases. The V and J ends lost 4 bases and 7 bases, in that order; junction bases with no gene match: 8. The CDR3 totals 14 residues. Germline V lookup: CDR1 SEHNR, CDR2 FQNEAQ (reference sequence). Here the CDR3 reads CASSSQGAYFGYTF. The CDR3 DNA reads TGTGCCAGCAGCTCCCAGGGGGCATATTTTGGCTACACCTTC.

The chain carries TRBV11-2 and TRBJ2-7; TRBD1 matches at 8 bases. With 0 bases clipped from V and 10 bases from J, the junction kept 8 bases outside the gene matches. In germline, CDR1 is SGHAT, CDR2 FQNNGV. The CDR3 sequence is 14 residues long. The CDR3 coding sequence is TGTGCCAGCAGCTTAGAACCCGGACAGGGCCGCCAGTACTTC. This codes for CASSLEPGQGRQYF.

The chain has TRBV28 and TRBJ1-5; D is possibly TRBD1 (5 bases). V lost 2 bases and J lost 2, with 13 bases in between. This CDR3 comprises 16 residues. The germline gives CDR1 MDHEN, CDR2 SYDVKM. CDR3 loop: CASSLRDPGGNQPQHF. The CDR3 region has the DNA TGTGCCAGCAGTTTACGGGACCCGGGAGGCAATCAGCCCCAGCATTTT. Full variable domain (outside the CDR3, taken from reference TRBV28 and TRBJ1-5): DVKVTQSSRYLVKRTGEKVFLECVQDMDHENMFWYRQDPGLGLRLIYFSYDVKMKEKGDIPEGYSVSREKKERFSLILESASTNQTSMYLCASSLRDPGGNQPQHFGDGTRLSIL.

CDR3 DNA sequence: TGTGCCAGCAGCCGGGTGGGACAGGCGAGCTATGGCTACACCTTC. Its translation: CASSRVGQASYGYTF. The chain uses TRBV7-9 and TRBJ1-2; 8 nucleotides match TRBD1. The ends lost 5 bases at V and 4 bases at J; junction bases unmatched: 9. CDR1 SEHNR and CDR2 FQNEAQ come from the germline V gene (reference sequence). This CDR3 spans 15 amino acids.

The rearrangement joins TRBV3-1 to TRBJ1-5; D unclear. CDR1 and CDR2 from the germline V gene are LGHDT and YNNKEL (reference sequence). The CDR3 covers 13 residues. The V gene lost 0 bases and the J gene lost 6 bases, with 6 bases spanning the gap. The CDR3 DNA is TGTGCCAGCAGCCAAGATCGGAGTCAGCCCCAGCATTTT. It translates to CASSQDRSQPQHF. Together with reference TRBV3-1 and TRBJ1-5, the CDR3 gives the full variable domain: DTAVSQTPKYLVTQMGNDKSIKCEQNLGHDTMYWYKQDSKKFLKIMFSYNNKELIINETVPNRFSPKSPDKAHLNLHINSLELGDSAVYFCASSQDRSQPQHFGDGTRLSIL.

The chain carries TRBV14 and TRBJ1-1; unclear D gene. This CDR3 spans 12 amino acids. Germline V CDR1 and CDR2: SGHDN, FVKESK. V gave up 3 bases and J gave up 6 bases, with 8 bases separating them. The CDR3 is CASSQYLSEAFF. CDR3 DNA sequence: TGTGCCAGCAGCCAGTATCTGTCTGAAGCTTTCTTT.

This sequence joins TRBV24-1 and TRBJ2-1; 9 bases are shared with TRBD2. V dropped 1 base and J dropped 7; count of bases not matched to a gene: 10. Germline V lookup: CDR1 KGHDR, CDR2 SFDVKD. The CDR3 length is 17 residues. The CDR3 loop is CATSDFMGASGVNEQFF. The CDR3 nucleotides are TGTGCCACCAGTGATTTCATGGGGGCTAGCGGGGTTAATGAGCAGTTCTTC.

This chain links TRBV2 with TRBJ2-1, with D possibly being TRBD2 (6 bases). V gave up 8 bases and J gave up 14 bases, with 16 bases separating them. The CDR3 is made up of 11 amino acids. CDR1 and CDR2 from the germline V gene are SNHLY and FYNNEI. The CDR3 nucleotides read TGTGCCAGCTATAGCGGAGCCCAGGAGTTCTTC. It codes for CASYSGAQEFF.

This rearrangement joins TRBV4-2 to TRBJ1-2; possible D gene TRBD1, 5 bases. Germline loops: CDR1 LGHNA, CDR2 YNFKEQ. The CDR3 loop spans 13 amino acids. The V and J ends lost 2 bases and 9 bases respectively, with 13 bases between them. CDR3 in amino acids: CASSQIQEIRYTF. The CDR3 DNA is TGTGCCAGCAGCCAAATACAGGAGATACGCTACACCTTC.

V is TRBV7-2 and J is TRBJ1-5; D gene uncertain. CDR1 and CDR2 from the germline V gene are SGHTA and FQGNSA. This CDR3 has 13 amino acids. Trimming pared 3 bases from V and 3 bases from J, leaving 6 bases between. The chain's CDR3 is CASSFSPNQPQHF. The CDR3 coding sequence is TGTGCCAGCAGCTTCTCGCCCAATCAGCCCCAGCATTTT.

As concerns this clonotype: One end of the junction does not line up with germline, which may come from a read error. The chain recombines TRBV7-7 with TRBJ1-5; D is uncertain. Germline CDR1 is SSHAT and CDR2 is FNYEAQ (reference sequence). The length of the CDR3 is 13 residues. The chain's CDR3 is CASSEGPNQPQHF. DNA of the CDR3: TGTGCTAGCAGTGAAGGGCCCAATCAGCCCCAGCATTTT.